A selection of T cell receptor beta chains follows, all from one sample in a study of blood T cell repertoires in COVID-19. The data were produced by immunoSEQ multiplex PCR, yet TCRdb's version contains in-frame clones alone and is incomplete. The repertoire includes some 60,000 clones, around 86% of them detected once, and 25% to 35% sits in the top ten. The specimen was peripheral blood. The receptors shown here come from a woman aged 80 or older with active or convalescent COVID-19. Each CDR3 is given with its conserved first and last residue. Fields, in order: V gene, D gene, clone size, J gene, CDR3 protein, CDR3 DNA. D genes are given only for firm matches. Part of the rows lack a size; the others show once, few, many or a class for expanded clones.

V gene: TRBV10-3; D gene: -; clone size: -; J gene: TRBJ1-2; CDR3 protein: CAISEPATGTGGYTF; CDR3 DNA: TGTGCCATCAGTGAGCCCGCCACAGGGACGGGTGGCTACACCTTC
V gene: TRBV27; D gene: TRBD1; clone size: -; J gene: TRBJ1-6; CDR3 protein: CASSPRTGGGLGSPLHF; CDR3 DNA: TGTGCCAGCAGTCCACGGACAGGGGGAGGGCTTGGTTCACCCCTCCACTTT
V gene: TRBV18; D gene: -; clone size: -; J gene: TRBJ1-1; CDR3 protein: CASSPGPDRNTEAFF; CDR3 DNA: TGTGCCAGCTCACCTGGGCCGGACAGAAACACTGAAGCTTTCTTT
V gene: TRBV9; D gene: -; clone size: -; J gene: TRBJ1-1; CDR3 protein: CASSVAPSGTEAFF; CDR3 DNA: TGTGCCAGCAGCGTAGCTCCCTCGGGGACTGAAGCTTTCTTT
V gene: TRBV6-5; D gene: TRBD2; clone size: -; J gene: TRBJ2-1; CDR3 protein: CASRLAGGQEQFF; CDR3 DNA: TGTGCCAGCAGACTAGCGGGGGGGCAGGAGCAGTTCTTC
V gene: TRBV12-5; D gene: -; clone size: -; J gene: TRBJ2-2; CDR3 protein: CASGLPPGELFF; CDR3 DNA: TGTGCTAGTGGCCTTCCCCCCGGGGAGCTGTTTTTT
V gene: TRBV11-2; D gene: TRBD1; clone size: once; J gene: TRBJ2-4; CDR3 protein: CASSPLGQGRNIQYF; CDR3 DNA: TGTGCCAGCAGCCCCCTGGGACAGGGAAGAAACATTCAGTACTTC
V gene: TRBV24-1; D gene: -; clone size: -; J gene: TRBJ2-7; CDR3 protein: CATQRGGATYEQYF; CDR3 DNA: TGTGCCACCCAGAGGGGGGGGGCCACCTACGAGCAGTACTTC
V gene: TRBV2; D gene: -; clone size: -; J gene: TRBJ2-1; CDR3 protein: CASTFYNEQFF; CDR3 DNA: TGTGCCAGCACCTTCTACAATGAGCAGTTCTTC
V gene: TRBV27; D gene: TRBD2; clone size: -; J gene: TRBJ2-6; CDR3 protein: CASSPRGSGGPTSGGANVLTF; CDR3 DNA: TGTGCCAGCAGTCCCCGGGGTAGCGGGGGCCCAACCTCGGGTGGGGCCAACGTCCTGACTTTC
V gene: TRBV5-1; D gene: -; clone size: few; J gene: TRBJ1-3; CDR3 protein: CASSREVTEGNTIYF; CDR3 DNA: TGCGCCAGCAGCCGTGAGGTGACAGAAGGAAACACCATATATTTT
V gene: TRBV4-3; D gene: TRBD2; clone size: -; J gene: TRBJ2-1; CDR3 protein: CASSQGGRGGFYNEQFF; CDR3 DNA: TGCGCCAGCAGCCAAGGCGGTCGGGGGGGCTTCTACAATGAGCAGTTCTTC
V gene: TRBV6-2/TRBV6-3; D gene: TRBD1; clone size: -; J gene: TRBJ1-5; CDR3 protein: CASSRTGLNQPQHF; CDR3 DNA: TGTGCCAGCAGCCGGACAGGGTTAAATCAGCCCCAGCATTTT
V gene: TRBV5-4; D gene: TRBD1; clone size: -; J gene: TRBJ1-1; CDR3 protein: CASSLSDRGRNTEAFF; CDR3 DNA: TGTGCCAGCAGCTTGTCTGACAGGGGGCGAAACACTGAAGCTTTCTTT
V gene: TRBV19; D gene: TRBD1; clone size: -; J gene: TRBJ2-7; CDR3 protein: CASSRTGGSYEQYF; CDR3 DNA: TGTGCCAGTAGTAGAACAGGGGGCTCCTACGAGCAGTACTTC
V gene: TRBV4-3; D gene: -; clone size: -; J gene: TRBJ2-5; CDR3 protein: CASSQAPGETQYF; CDR3 DNA: TGCGCCAGCAGCCAAGCCCCGGGGGAGACCCAGTACTTC
V gene: TRBV10-1; D gene: -; clone size: -; J gene: TRBJ2-6; CDR3 protein: CASSEGGSGANVLTF; CDR3 DNA: TGCGCCAGCAGTGAAGGCGGATCGGGGGCCAACGTCCTGACTTTC
V gene: TRBV18; D gene: -; clone size: -; J gene: TRBJ1-4; CDR3 protein: CASSPRGGNEKLFF; CDR3 DNA: TGTGCCAGCTCACCACGGGGGGGTAATGAAAAACTGTTTTTT
V gene: TRBV29-1; D gene: -; clone size: -; J gene: TRBJ1-2; CDR3 protein: CSVNRDGYMDGYTF; CDR3 DNA: TGCAGCGTTAACAGGGATGGGTATATGGATGGCTACACCTTC
V gene: TRBV2; D gene: -; clone size: -; J gene: TRBJ1-4; CDR3 protein: CASSLTGEEKLFF; CDR3 DNA: TGTGCCAGCAGTCTGACTGGCGAAGAAAAACTGTTTTTT
V gene: TRBV28; D gene: TRBD1; clone size: few; J gene: TRBJ1-2; CDR3 protein: CASTKQGAGNYGYTF; CDR3 DNA: TGTGCCAGCACAAAACAGGGGGCGGGAAACTATGGCTACACCTTC
V gene: TRBV4-2; D gene: -; clone size: -; J gene: TRBJ2-3; CDR3 protein: CASTLTTTDTQYF; CDR3 DNA: TGTGCCAGCACACTTACGACTACAGATACGCAGTATTTT
V gene: TRBV18; D gene: -; clone size: -; J gene: TRBJ2-7; CDR3 protein: CASSPLTAYEQYF; CDR3 DNA: TGTGCCAGCTCACCACTGACAGCCTACGAGCAGTACTTC
V gene: TRBV19; D gene: -; clone size: -; J gene: TRBJ1-2; CDR3 protein: CASSYLRYGYTF; CDR3 DNA: TGTGCCAGTAGTTACCTCAGGTACGGCTACACCTTC
V gene: TRBV11-2; D gene: TRBD2; clone size: -; J gene: TRBJ2-7; CDR3 protein: CASSLVGVSGGAYEQYF; CDR3 DNA: TGTGCCAGCAGCTTAGTTGGGGTTAGCGGGGGGGCCTACGAGCAGTACTTC
V gene: TRBV10-3; D gene: -; clone size: -; J gene: TRBJ2-5; CDR3 protein: CAIGTGPPETQYF; CDR3 DNA: TGTGCCATCGGGACTGGGCCTCCCGAGACCCAGTACTTC
V gene: TRBV10-3; D gene: TRBD1; clone size: -; J gene: TRBJ1-6; CDR3 protein: CAIRQQGASYNSPLHF; CDR3 DNA: TGTGCCATCAGGCAACAGGGGGCGTCTTATAATTCACCCCTCCACTTT
V gene: TRBV25-1; D gene: -; clone size: -; J gene: TRBJ1-2; CDR3 protein: CASSEPGFAYTF; CDR3 DNA: TGTGCCAGCAGTGAACCAGGGTTTGCCTACACCTTC
V gene: TRBV11-2; D gene: -; clone size: -; J gene: TRBJ2-1; CDR3 protein: CASSGMGGPYNEQFF; CDR3 DNA: TGTGCCAGCAGCGGGATGGGGGGGCCCTACAATGAGCAGTTCTTC
V gene: TRBV28; D gene: -; clone size: -; J gene: TRBJ1-4; CDR3 protein: CAIQGNEKLFF; CDR3 DNA: TGTGCCATCCAGGGGAATGAAAAACTGTTTTTT
V gene: TRBV19; D gene: -; clone size: -; J gene: TRBJ1-3; CDR3 protein: CASSQGNSGNTIYF; CDR3 DNA: TGTGCCAGTAGTCAGGGGAACTCTGGAAACACCATATATTTT
V gene: TRBV7-2; D gene: -; clone size: -; J gene: TRBJ2-5; CDR3 protein: CASSPSAEQETQYF; CDR3 DNA: TGTGCCAGCAGCCCCAGCGCGGAACAAGAGACCCAGTACTTC
V gene: TRBV6-5; D gene: TRBD1; clone size: few; J gene: TRBJ1-2; CDR3 protein: CASRLDRGGGYGYTF; CDR3 DNA: TGTGCCAGCAGGCTCGACAGGGGAGGAGGCTATGGCTACACCTTC